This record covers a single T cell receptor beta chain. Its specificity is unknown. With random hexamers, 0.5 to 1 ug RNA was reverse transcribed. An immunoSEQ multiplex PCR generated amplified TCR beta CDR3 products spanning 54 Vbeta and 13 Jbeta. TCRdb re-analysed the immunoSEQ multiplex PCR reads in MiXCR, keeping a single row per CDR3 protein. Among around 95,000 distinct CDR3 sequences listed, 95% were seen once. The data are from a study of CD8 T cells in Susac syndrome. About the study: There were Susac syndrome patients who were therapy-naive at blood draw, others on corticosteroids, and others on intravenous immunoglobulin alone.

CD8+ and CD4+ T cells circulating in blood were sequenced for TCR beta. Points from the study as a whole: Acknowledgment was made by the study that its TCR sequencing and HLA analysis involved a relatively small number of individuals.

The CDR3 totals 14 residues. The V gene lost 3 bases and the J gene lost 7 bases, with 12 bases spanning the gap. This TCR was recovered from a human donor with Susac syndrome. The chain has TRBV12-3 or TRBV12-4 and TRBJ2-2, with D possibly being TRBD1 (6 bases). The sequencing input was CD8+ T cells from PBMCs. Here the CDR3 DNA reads TGTGCCAGCAGTTTTACAGGGATCATCGGGGAGCTGTTTTTT. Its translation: CASSFTGIIGELFF.